The 6 T cell receptor beta chains listed next were all sequenced from one sample in a study of T cell clonotyping in hematopoietic cell transplantation. TCRdb keeps only in-frame clones here, not all; method: immunoSEQ multiplex PCR. Of about 36,000 clones detected, 88% appear once; the ten largest clones hold over 1.5%. Sequenced: peripheral blood mononuclear cells. The source of these receptors is a woman aged 40 to 50 in good health. Some clones in this sample may be carry-over from other donors' samples.

The genes are TRBV5-1 and TRBJ1-2; D unclear. CDR1 and CDR2 from the germline V gene are SGHRS and YFSETQ. V lost 0 bases, J lost 8 bases, and 11 bases lay in between. This CDR3 spans 13 amino acids. The CDR3, as DNA: TGCGCCAGCAGCTTGGAAGGGTTCCAAGGCTACACCTTC. As protein: CASSLEGFQGYTF.

For the CDR3, the DNA is TGTGCCAGCAGCCCATATCCTACAGGGTTAGGGGAGCAGTTCTTC. It is translated as CASSPYPTGLGEQFF. The chain uses TRBV7-2 and TRBJ2-1; D is possibly TRBD1 (6 bases). Germline V gene lookup returns CDR1 SGHTA and CDR2 FQGNSA. This CDR3 contains 15 residues. Trimming shortened V by 5 bases and J by 10 bases, and 21 bases separated the two germline ends.

This rearrangement joins TRBV5-6 to TRBJ1-2; no reliable D call. Germline V gene data show CDR1 as SGHDT and CDR2 as YYEEEE. This CDR3 contains 14 residues. Deletions cut 1 base from V and 3 bases from J, with 10 bases between. CDR3 sequence (DNA): TGTGCCAGCAGCTTGTCCCGGGTTGACTATGGCTACACCTTC. Amino acids: CASSLSRVDYGYTF.

The rearrangement uses TRBV28 and TRBJ1-1; D perhaps matches TRBD1 (5 bases). CDR1 is MDHEN, CDR2 SYDVKM, per germline. The CDR3 runs to 13 residues. V was clipped by 7 bases and J by 4 bases, with 13 bases between them. CDR3 in DNA: TGTGCCAGCAACGCGGGGGTTGGCACTGAAGCTTTCTTT. Encoded protein: CASNAGVGTEAFF.

The chain links TRBV7-9 to TRBJ2-3; no clear D. Germline CDR1 reads SEHNR; CDR2 reads FQNEAQ (reference sequence). This CDR3 comprises 14 residues. V lost 5 bases to trimming and J lost 0 bases, with 9 bases between them. CDR3 sequence: CASSPLSSTDTQYF. The CDR3 nucleotides are TGTGCCAGCAGCCCCCTCAGTAGCACAGATACGCAGTATTTT.

The chain employs TRBV10-3 and TRBJ2-7; 11 bases are a match to TRBD2. Germline trimming cut 6 bases from V and 3 bases from J; bases unmatched to any gene: 7. The CDR3 has 15 amino acids. Germline V gene sequence: CDR1 ENHRY, CDR2 SYGVKD. In DNA form, the CDR3 reads TGTGCCATCAGGGAGGGACTAGCGGAGCACTACGAGCAGTACTTC. It codes for CAIREGLAEHYEQYF.